The present T cell receptor beta chain was sequenced within a study of CD8+ T cells in alopecia areata. Broader study findings: In lesional scalp, particularly from alopecia totalis/universalis, clonality was higher than in normal scalp.

CDR3 length equals 14 residues. The V gene's germline CDR1 is LNHNV and CDR2 YYDKDF (reference sequence). Trimming removed 0 bases from V and 4 bases from J, with 10 bases in between. Turning to this clone: The antigen is undetermined.

RNA extraction was followed by reverse transcription into cDNA, which acted as the sequencing template. Repertoires were generated with immunoSEQ multiplex PCR, while TCRdb's copy carries only in-frame clones and drops some. The data contain fewer than 110,000 clones, 55% to 70% of them singletons. Treatment noted: oral pan-JAK inhibitor, 5-10 mg twice daily. The sequences come from CD8+ T cells sorted from blood, collected between weeks 55 and 70, from a patient treated with tofacitinib. This clonotype was sampled from a human donor with alopecia areata. The rearrangement joins TRBV15 to TRBJ2-7; D is ambiguous. The CDR3 DNA reads TGTGCCACCAGCAGAGATCTTCCGACGTACGAGCAGTACTTC. Residues: CATSRDLPTYEQYF.